Listed here is a single T cell receptor (beta chain). In the same sample, other DNA sequences code for this CDR3. Sequencing was performed with immunoSEQ multiplex PCR; in TCRdb, only in-frame clones are kept and a portion is missing. The table includes about 42,000 clones, about 91% detected once. This entry comes from a study of T cell changes during pregnancy in multiple sclerosis. The CDR3 runs to 12 residues. The germline V and J ends were trimmed by 5 bases and 7 bases, with 9 bases remaining between them. Germline V gives CDR1 MDHEN, CDR2 SYDVKM. The genes are TRBV28 and TRBJ1-5; a weak D match, TRBD1 (5 bases). This TCR came from a female donor in good health, enrolled as a control in a pregnancy study. The sample was CD4+ T cells from peripheral blood mononuclear cells, taken after pregnancy. CDR3 sequence: CASSLGGQPQHF. As DNA, the CDR3 is TGTGCCAGCAGTCTGGGGGGGCAGCCCCAGCATTTT.